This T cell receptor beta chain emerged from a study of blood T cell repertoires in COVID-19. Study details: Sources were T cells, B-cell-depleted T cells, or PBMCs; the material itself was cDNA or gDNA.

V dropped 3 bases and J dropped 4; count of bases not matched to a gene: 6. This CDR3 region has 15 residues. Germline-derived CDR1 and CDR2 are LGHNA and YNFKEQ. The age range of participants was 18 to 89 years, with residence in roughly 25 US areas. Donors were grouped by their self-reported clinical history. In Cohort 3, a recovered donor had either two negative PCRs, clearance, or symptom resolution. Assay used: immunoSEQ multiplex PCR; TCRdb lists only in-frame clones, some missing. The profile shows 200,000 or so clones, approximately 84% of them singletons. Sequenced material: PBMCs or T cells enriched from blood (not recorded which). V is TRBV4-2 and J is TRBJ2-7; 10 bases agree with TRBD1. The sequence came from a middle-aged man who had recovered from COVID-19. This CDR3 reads CASSHAGTGVYEQYF. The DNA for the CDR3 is TGTGCCAGCAGCCATGCTGGGACAGGGGTTTACGAGCAGTACTTC.